The 22 T cell receptor beta chains below come from one sample, sequenced in a study of cytomegalovirus exposure and HLA in healthy donors. The PCR made use of 60 Vbeta and 13 Jbeta primers. The assay was immunoSEQ multiplex PCR, and TCRdb's table has in-frame clones only and misses some. The table shows about 160,000 clones, with almost 80% occurring only once. The material sequenced was PBMCs. The receptors stem from a woman aged 45-60 years in good health and CMV-seropositive.

The genes are TRBV6-1 and TRBJ2-1; TRBD2 matches 8 bases. CDR3 length: 15 residues. Germline V lookup: CDR1 MNHNS, CDR2 SASEGT. V shed 6 bases, J shed 3 bases, and the junction held 7 bases outside the gene matches. CDR3 protein: CASSPREGFYNEQFF. The DNA for the CDR3 is TGTGCCAGCAGCCCACGGGAGGGATTCTACAATGAGCAGTTCTTC.

The chain is built from TRBV6-4 and TRBJ1-1; D call uncertain. With 3 bases removed from V and 6 bases from J, the gap between germline ends came to 14 bases. This CDR3 is built from 14 residues. Germline-derived CDR1 and CDR2 are MRHNA and SNTAGT. CDR3 in DNA: TGTGCCAGCAGTGAGATGAGCGGGGTCCCTGAAGCTTTCTTT. Translating it yields CASSEMSGVPEAFF.

A few counts support this clone. This chain joins TRBV29-1 and TRBJ2-3; 16 nucleotides line up with TRBD2. Trimming took 4 bases from V and 9 from J; bases not matched to a gene: 16. The CDR3 is 18 amino acids. The germline gives CDR1 SQVTM, CDR2 ANQGSEA. Here the CDR3 DNA reads TGCAGCGTTGCCACGGGACTAGCGGGAGGGTATCGGGCGGAAACGCAGTATTTT. It encodes CSVATGLAGGYRAETQYF.

The chain combines TRBV19 with TRBJ2-5; 10 bases are shared with TRBD2. The CDR3 sequence is 17 residues long. The junction had 9 bases not matched to a gene; V was cut back by 1 base and J by 4 bases. The germline V gene has CDR1 LNHDA and CDR2 SQIVND (reference sequence). CDR3 protein: CASSIGGSGRSRETQYF. The CDR3 nucleotides are TGTGCCAGTAGTATAGGAGGTAGCGGGAGGAGTCGAGAGACCCAGTACTTC.

With regard to this clone: This likely comes from a read error, as the CDR3 has no conserved phenylalanine or tryptophan at its end. The rearrangement links TRBV29-1 to TRBJ2-3; D perhaps matches TRBD2 (6 bases). Trimming left V 4 bases short and J 0 bases short, with 14 bases between. CDR3 length: 15 amino acids. Germline-derived CDR1 and CDR2 are SQVTM and ANQGSEA. Written as DNA, the CDR3 is TGCAGCGTTGTCCCGTTAGCGGCCAGCACAGATACGCAGTATGTT. Its protein product is CSVVPLAASTDTQYV.

V is TRBV30 and J is TRBJ2-3; 7 bases are shared with TRBD1. The trim removed 3 bases at V and 2 bases at J, leaving 17 bases unmatched. The CDR3 totals 18 residues. CDR1 and CDR2 from the germline V gene are GTSNPN and SVGIG (reference sequence). CDR3 protein: CAWSATRGGSSVTDTQYF. CDR3 bases: TGTGCCTGGAGCGCCACCCGAGGGGGCTCGAGTGTCACAGATACGCAGTATTTT.

J is TRBJ2-7 and V is TRBV28, with 14 positions matching TRBD2. The junction had 5 bases not matched to a gene; V was cut back by 11 bases and J by 2 bases. Per germline, CDR1 MDHEN and CDR2 SYDVKM. The CDR3 spans 14 residues. CDR3 sequence: CASGTSGGAYEQYF. CDR3 nucleotide sequence: TGTGCCTCCGGGACTAGCGGGGGAGCCTACGAGCAGTACTTC.

This chain connects TRBV13 to TRBJ2-3; TRBD2 matches 11 bases. The ends lost 5 bases at V and 6 bases at J; junction bases unmatched: 10. CDR3 length: 16 residues. The germline V gene has CDR1 PRHDT and CDR2 FYEKMQ (reference sequence). CDR3 coding DNA: TGTGCCAGCAGCCTTCGGCTAGCGGGGGGTATTGATACGCAGTATTTT. It codes for CASSLRLAGGIDTQYF.

V usage is TRBV25-1 and J usage is TRBJ2-7; 9 bases agree with TRBD1. The CDR3 length is 13 residues. Germline V CDR1 and CDR2: MGHDK, SYGVNS. V was pared by 7 bases and J by 1 base, with 2 bases of the junction left unmatched. CDR3 bases: TGTGCCAGCACACAGGGGGCTTCCTACGAGCAGTACTTC. This translates into CASTQGASYEQYF.

This clone has only a few counts. In DNA form, the CDR3 reads TGTGCCAGCAGTTACTCTTGGGCCCAAGGATACGAGCAGTACTTC. Translated: CASSYSWAQGYEQYF. This chain uses TRBV6-5 with TRBJ2-7; D not certain. CDR1 and CDR2 (germline): MNHEY, SVGAGI. Trimming removed 0 bases at V and 4 bases at J, with 13 bases between. The CDR3 has 15 amino acids.

The gene calls are TRBV10-3 and TRBJ2-5, with D perhaps matching TRBD2 (6 bases). CDR1 ENHRY and CDR2 SYGVKD come from the germline V gene. The CDR3 covers 14 residues. Trimming cost V 3 bases and J 5 bases, with 13 bases left between them. This CDR3 is CAISDGGMGETQYF. The DNA for the CDR3 is TGTGCCATCAGTGACGGCGGGATGGGCGAGACCCAGTACTTC.

V gene TRBV27 combines with J gene TRBJ2-1; 8 positions agree with TRBD1. CDR3 length: 16 amino acids. CDR1 and CDR2 (germline): MNHEY, SMNVEV (reference sequence). J gave up 2 bases and V 4 bases, and 7 bases lay outside the gene matches. The DNA of the CDR3 is TGTGCCAGCAGTTCCATCCCGGACAGGGCCTACAATGAGCAGTTCTTC. Its translation is CASSSIPDRAYNEQFF.

The chain has TRBV5-1 and TRBJ1-2; 11 bases fit TRBD1. Per germline, CDR1 SGHRS and CDR2 YFSETQ. The CDR3 contains 14 residues. V was clipped by 3 bases and J by 7 bases; unmatched bases: 5. The CDR3 DNA reads TGCGCCAGCAGCTCGGGACAGGGGGTATCTGGCTACACCTTC. It translates to CASSSGQGVSGYTF.

This clone appeared a single time. V gene TRBV5-1 combines with J gene TRBJ1-4; 8 nucleotides match TRBD1. The CDR3 totals 14 residues. The germline CDR1 and CDR2 sequences are SGHRS and YFSETQ. Losses at the gene ends were 2 bases for V and 6 bases for J; bases not matched to a gene: 3. CDR3 loop: CASSFQGADEKLFF. The CDR3 nucleotides read TGCGCCAGCAGCTTTCAGGGGGCGGATGAAAAACTGTTTTTT.

The chain carries TRBV2 and TRBJ2-7; tentative D call: TRBD2 (6 bases). Germline V lookup: CDR1 SNHLY, CDR2 FYNNEI. The CDR3 sequence is 15 residues long. V was cut by 7 bases and J by 3 bases, with 19 bases left in between. CDR3 region: CASTEGRGPYYEQYF. The CDR3 nucleotides are TGTGCCAGCACCGAAGGGCGGGGACCCTACTACGAGCAGTACTTC.

The sample holds a few counts of this clone. The rearrangement links TRBV5-6 to TRBJ2-6; possibly TRBD2 for D (5 bases). Deletions cut 4 bases from V and 0 bases from J, with 20 bases between. The germline gives CDR1 SGHDT, CDR2 YYEEEE. This CDR3 is 19 amino acids long. CDR3 amino acids: CASSPAVEVPYSGANVLTF. The DNA of the CDR3 is TGTGCCAGCAGCCCGGCCGTGGAGGTACCTTACTCTGGGGCCAACGTCCTGACTTTC.

This clone has only a few counts. This chain uses TRBV19 with TRBJ1-2, with 9 bases that match TRBD1. The CDR3 contains 15 residues. With 2 bases clipped from V and 6 bases from J, the junction kept 7 bases outside the gene matches. CDR1 and CDR2 (germline): LNHDA, SQIVND (reference sequence). This CDR3 is CASSITGTGLNGYTF. The CDR3 nucleotides are TGTGCCAGTAGTATAACCGGGACAGGGTTAAATGGCTACACCTTC.

V gene TRBV2 combines with J gene TRBJ2-3; TRBD2 agrees at 8 bases. The V gene's germline CDR1 is SNHLY and CDR2 FYNNEI. J lost 3 bases, V lost 4 bases, and 3 bases had no gene match. The CDR3 loop spans 14 amino acids. CDR3 loop: CASSGGLETDTQYF. The DNA for the CDR3 is TGTGCCAGCAGTGGGGGACTAGAAACAGATACGCAGTATTTT. Full variable domain (missing parts from reference TRBV2 and TRBJ2-3): EPEVTQTPSHQVTQMGQEVILRCVPISNHLYFYWYRQILGQKVEFLVSFYNNEISEKSEIFDDQFSVERPDGSNFTLKIRSTKLEDSAMYFCASSGGLETDTQYFGPGTRLTVL.

The genes are TRBV9 and TRBJ2-1; tentative D call: TRBD2 (6 bases). Trimming cost V 0 bases and J 3 bases, with 10 bases left between them. This CDR3 is 15 amino acids long. Germline-derived CDR1 and CDR2 are SGDLS and YYNGEE. The CDR3 loop reads CASSVGGVHYNEQFF. Written as DNA, the CDR3 is TGTGCCAGCAGCGTAGGGGGGGTCCACTACAATGAGCAGTTCTTC.

The rearrangement uses TRBV5-6 and TRBJ2-3; TRBD2 matches 11 bases. The V segment lost 7 bases and the J segment 2 bases; nucleotides outside the gene matches: 18. The CDR3 loop spans 19 amino acids. CDR1 and CDR2 from the germline V gene are SGHDT and YYEEEE. CDR3 amino acids: CASVRILAGGRQPTDTQYF. The DNA of the CDR3 is TGTGCCAGCGTCAGAATTCTAGCGGGAGGACGACAGCCCACAGATACGCAGTATTTT.

The CDR3 region has the DNA TGCGCCAGCAGCCAAGATATCGGGACAGGATCTGTTGAGCAGTACTTC. This translates into CASSQDIGTGSVEQYF. The genes are TRBV4-3 and TRBJ2-7, with TRBD1 matching 8 bases. After removal of 0 bases from V and 7 bases from J, the junction contained 11 bases not matched to a gene. From germline, CDR1 is LGHNA and CDR2 YSLEER. The CDR3 spans 16 residues.

This clone is a singleton in its sample. This rearrangement joins TRBV6-5 to TRBJ2-1; 8 positions agree with TRBD2. CDR3 length equals 13 residues. Per the germline V gene, CDR1 is MNHEY and CDR2 is SVGAGI. Unmatched junction bases numbered 8, after V lost 0 bases and J lost 16 bases. CDR3 nucleotides: TGTGCCAGCAGTTACTCGAGGGCGGGGGGTCATTTCTTC. This codes for CASSYSRAGGHFF.